These 2 T cell receptor beta chains were all obtained from the same sample, sequenced in a study of blood T cell repertoires in COVID-19. TCRdb keeps only in-frame clones here, not all; method: immunoSEQ multiplex PCR. The data show approximately 270,000 clones, 75% to 90% seen once. Sequenced sample: peripheral blood. The source of these receptors is a man over 45 with acute or convalescent COVID-19.

The genes are TRBV5-4 and TRBJ1-2; 9 bases map to TRBD1. This CDR3 is 17 amino acids long. The V gene end was trimmed by 6 bases and the J gene end by 4 bases; junction bases not matched to a gene: 16. Germline CDR1 reads SGHNT; CDR2 reads YYREEE (reference sequence). Here the CDR3 reads CASTRGQGTFLTYGYTF. The DNA for the CDR3 is TGTGCCAGCACCAGGGGACAGGGTACTTTTCTGACCTATGGCTACACCTTC.

The chain joins TRBV10-2 to TRBJ2-7, with 11 bases aligning to TRBD2. The germline V gene has CDR1 WSHSY and CDR2 SAAADI. With 6 bases clipped from V and 0 bases from J, the junction kept 4 bases outside the gene matches. The CDR3 extends over 15 amino acids. CDR3 bases: TGCGCCAGCAGGAAGGGACTAGCGGTCTCCTACGAGCAGTACTTC. Its protein is CASRKGLAVSYEQYF.